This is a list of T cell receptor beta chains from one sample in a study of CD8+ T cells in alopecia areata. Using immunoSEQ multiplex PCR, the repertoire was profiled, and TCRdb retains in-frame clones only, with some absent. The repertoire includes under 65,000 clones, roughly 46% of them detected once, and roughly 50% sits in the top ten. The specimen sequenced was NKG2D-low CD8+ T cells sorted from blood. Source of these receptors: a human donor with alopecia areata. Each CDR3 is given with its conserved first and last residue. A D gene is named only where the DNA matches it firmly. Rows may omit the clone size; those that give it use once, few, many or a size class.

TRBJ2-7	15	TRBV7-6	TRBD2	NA	CASSHPSGRLSEQYF	TGTGCCAGCAGCCACCCTAGCGGACGACTTTCCGAGCAGTACTTC
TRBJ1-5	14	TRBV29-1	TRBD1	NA	CSVRSGGEGQPQHF	TGCAGCGTGAGGTCAGGGGGGGAGGGACAGCCCCAGCATTTT
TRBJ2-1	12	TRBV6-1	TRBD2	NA	CASPAGYNEQFF	TGTGCCAGCCCAGCGGGGTACAATGAGCAGTTCTTC
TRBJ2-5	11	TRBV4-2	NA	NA	CASSQAETQYF	TGTGCCAGCAGCCAAGCAGAGACCCAGTACTTC
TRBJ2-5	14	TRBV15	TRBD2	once	CATSRELAEETQYF	TGTGCCACCAGCAGAGAACTAGCGGAAGAGACCCAGTACTTC
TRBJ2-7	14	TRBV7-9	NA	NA	CASSSTGSSYEQYF	TGTGCCAGCAGCTCCACAGGGTCCTCCTACGAGCAGTACTTC
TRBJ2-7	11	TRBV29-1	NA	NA	CSSRVGYEQYF	TGCAGCTCCCGGGTGGGCTACGAGCAGTACTTC
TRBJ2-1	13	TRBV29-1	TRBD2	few	CSVEREDYNEQFF	TGCAGCGTTGAACGGGAGGATTACAATGAGCAGTTCTTC
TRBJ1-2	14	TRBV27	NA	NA	CASSLSRQVYGYTF	TGTGCCAGCAGTTTATCGAGACAGGTCTATGGCTACACCTTC
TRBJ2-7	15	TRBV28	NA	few	CASSLRQDSSYEQYF	TGTGCCAGCAGTTTGAGACAGGACAGCTCCTACGAGCAGTACTTC
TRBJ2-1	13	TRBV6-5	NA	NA	CASSYGGPNEQFF	TGTGCCAGCAGTTACGGGGGTCCTAATGAGCAGTTCTTC
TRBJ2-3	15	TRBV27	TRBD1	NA	CASSLTGGRGDTQYF	TGTGCCAGCAGTTTAACAGGGGGCAGGGGAGATACGCAGTATTTT
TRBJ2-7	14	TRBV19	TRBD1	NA	CASSPRTGQYEQYF	TGTGCCAGTAGTCCACGGACAGGGCAGTACGAGCAGTACTTC
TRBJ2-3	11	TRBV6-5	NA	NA	CASSGSDTQYF	TGTGCCAGCAGCGGTTCGGATACGCAGTATTTT
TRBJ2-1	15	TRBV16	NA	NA	CASTNEEFLNNEQFF	TGTGCCAGCACCAATGAGGAATTTCTGAACAATGAGCAGTTCTTC
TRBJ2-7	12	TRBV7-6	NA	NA	CASSLAMGEQYF	TGTGCCAGCAGCTTAGCGATGGGCGAGCAGTACTTC
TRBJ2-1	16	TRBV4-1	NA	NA	CASSQDPPQRWDEQFF	TGCGCCAGCAGCCAAGATCCCCCGCAGCGGTGGGATGAGCAGTTCTTC
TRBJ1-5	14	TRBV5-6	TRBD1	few	CASSTDRDNQPQHF	TGTGCCAGCAGCACCGACAGGGACAATCAGCCCCAGCATTTT
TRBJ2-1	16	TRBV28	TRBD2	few	CASSRVAGAIYNEQFF	TGTGCCAGCAGTCGTGTAGCGGGGGCAATCTACAATGAGCAGTTCTTC
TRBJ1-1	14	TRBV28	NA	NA	CASSPRAEYTEAFF	TGTGCCAGCAGTCCTCGGGCGGAGTACACTGAAGCTTTCTTT
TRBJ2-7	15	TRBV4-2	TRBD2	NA	CASSQETSGAYEQYF	TGTGCCAGCAGCCAAGAAACTAGCGGCGCCTACGAGCAGTACTTC
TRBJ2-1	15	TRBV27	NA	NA	CASSSVVGPSSEQFF	TGTGCCAGCAGTTCCGTTGTGGGCCCCTCTAGTGAGCAGTTCTTC
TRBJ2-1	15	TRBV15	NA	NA	CATSRDGRNRDEQFF	TGTGCCACCAGCAGAGACGGCCGCAACAGGGATGAGCAGTTCTTC
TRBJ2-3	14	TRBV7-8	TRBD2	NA	CASSLAGGGDTQYF	TGTGCCAGCTCACTAGCGGGAGGGGGAGATACGCAGTATTTT